This T cell receptor beta chain was recovered during a study of cytomegalovirus exposure and HLA in healthy donors. Study observations and caveats: A few CMV-associated chains proved CMV antigen-specific in vitro. Cytomegalovirus-associated status was assigned to more than 150 TCR beta chains. It was found in a later analysis that first-cohort TCR clusters tended to co-occur in the 95 to 150 validation repertoires.

As concerns this clone: Its cognate antigen is unknown.

The donors were members of the validation cohort comprising over a hundred subjects, separate from the roughly 600-subject first cohort. The ends were cut back, 4 bases at V and 7 bases at J, with 14 bases in the middle. The CDR3 runs to 13 residues. Germline values: CDR1 SGHRS, CDR2 YFSETQ. Some clones are missing from TCRdb's copy, which holds only in-frame ones; the method was immunoSEQ multiplex PCR. Among under 400,000 clones listed, more than 80% were seen once. The TCR was taken from a woman in her late teens or twenties in good health and CMV-seronegative. Sequencing was performed on PBMCs. The chain carries TRBV5-1 and TRBJ1-2, with a weak D call TRBD1 (6 bases). CDR3 DNA sequence: TGCGCCAGCAGCCTAACAGGGACGGGTGGCTACACCTTC. It yields the protein CASSLTGTGGYTF.